This is a list of T cell receptor beta chains from one sample in a study of cytomegalovirus exposure and HLA in healthy donors. Assay used: immunoSEQ multiplex PCR; TCRdb lists only in-frame clones, some missing. Of 150,000 to 200,000 clones in the sample, around four fifths were seen once. The sample taken for sequencing was PBMCs. These receptors were collected from a woman in her thirties in good health and CMV-seronegative. The CDR3 runs from the conserved cysteine through the conserved F or W. The D gene is left open where the match is weak. The size entry is marked missing in some rows and otherwise reads once, few, many or a size class.

d_call	clone_size	v_call	j_call	cdr3_nt	cdr3_aa
.	.	TRBV6-5	TRBJ2-7	TGTGCCAGCAGTTACAACTACCAAAGCTCCTACGAGCAGTACTTC	CASSYNYQSSYEQYF
.	.	TRBV7-3	TRBJ2-3	TGTGCCAGCAGCTTAAAGGGGGGGACAGATACGCAGTATTTT	CASSLKGGTDTQYF
.	once	TRBV18	TRBJ1-2	TGTGCCAGCTCACCCCGGACAGACAACTATGGCTACACCTTC	CASSPRTDNYGYTF
.	.	TRBV11-1	TRBJ2-7	TGTGCCAGCAGCCCTCCGCGATCCCCTTCCTACGAGCAGTACTTC	CASSPPRSPSYEQYF
TRBD2	.	TRBV11-2	TRBJ2-3	TGTGCCAGCAGCACCCAGCGGGGCCGCACAGATACGCAGTATTTT	CASSTQRGRTDTQYF
TRBD1	.	TRBV7-9	TRBJ2-6	TGTGCCAGCAGCCTGGGACAGGGGGCCCCCTCTGGGGCCAACGTCCTGACTTTC	CASSLGQGAPSGANVLTF
.	once	TRBV19	TRBJ1-5	TGTGCCAGTAGTATAGGAGGGACAAACCAGCATTTT	CASSIGGTNQHF
.	.	TRBV7-9	TRBJ1-1	TGTGCCAGCAGCTTATTCGGGGGTACCCACTCTGAAGCTTTCTTT	CASSLFGGTHSEAFF
TRBD1	.	TRBV30	TRBJ1-2	TGTGCCCGGGACAGGGACCAATCTAACTATGGCTACACCTTC	CARDRDQSNYGYTF
.	.	TRBV19	TRBJ1-2	TGTGCCAGCCGGGGAGAGGCGACAAACTATGGCTACACCTTC	CASRGEATNYGYTF
.	.	TRBV6-5	TRBJ1-2	TGTGCCAGCAGTTCACGACAGCGACATAACTATGGCTACACCTTC	CASSSRQRHNYGYTF
TRBD1	few	TRBV27	TRBJ1-1	TGTGCCAGCAGGCTAGACAGGGGAGAAGCTTTCTTT	CASRLDRGEAFF
.	few	TRBV27	TRBJ2-7	TGTGCCAGCAGTTTCTCTGGTGGCGGGGAGTACTTC	CASSFSGGGEYF
.	few	TRBV7-8	TRBJ1-2	TGTGCCAGCAGCTTAGGGGGCGTGGGCTACACCTTC	CASSLGGVGYTF
.	.	TRBV9	TRBJ2-1	TGTGCCAGCAGCGTTAGGAGAGACAATGAGCAGTTCTTC	CASSVRRDNEQFF
.	.	TRBV6-4	TRBJ1-3	TGTGCCAGCAGTGACTCTGTATTTAAGGGAGACACCATATATTTT	CASSDSVFKGDTIYF
TRBD1	.	TRBV27	TRBJ1-1	TGTGCCAGCAATCCAGCCGGGACAGTGAACACTGAAGCTTTCTTT	CASNPAGTVNTEAFF
TRBD1	.	TRBV6-4	TRBJ1-1	TGTGCCAGCAGTGAGGGGACAGGGGAGAATGAAGCTTTCTTT	CASSEGTGENEAFF
.	once	TRBV19	TRBJ1-6	TGTGCCAGTAGTATTAAATCACCCCTCCACTTT	CASSIKSPLHF